Below, 12 T cell receptor beta chains from the same sample are listed, as sequenced in a study of cytomegalovirus exposure and HLA in healthy donors. The PCR made use of 60 Vbeta and 13 Jbeta primers. The assay was immunoSEQ multiplex PCR, and TCRdb's table has in-frame clones only and misses some. The table shows tens of thousands of clones, with roughly 83% occurring only once. The specimen was PBMCs. Receptor source: a woman between 40 and 50 years old in good health and CMV-seropositive.

This chain uses TRBV19 with TRBJ1-5; D is ambiguous. Germline CDR1 reads LNHDA; CDR2 reads SQIVND (reference sequence). The length of the CDR3 is 15 residues. The V gene lost 8 bases and the J gene lost 2 bases, with 16 bases spanning the gap. The CDR3, as DNA: TGTGCCAGTGGCCTGATTTCCGGGGGCAATCAGCCCCAGCATTTT. This gives the protein CASGLISGGNQPQHF.

This chain connects TRBV19 to TRBJ1-5; D not resolved. The CDR3 has 13 amino acids. Germline-derived CDR1 and CDR2 are LNHDA and SQIVND (reference sequence). V shed 6 bases and J shed 9 bases, with 15 bases lying between them. CDR3 in amino acids: CASRSGGPGPQHF. The CDR3 bases are TGTGCCAGTAGATCAGGCGGGCCTGGGCCCCAGCATTTT.

This chain connects TRBV10-3 to TRBJ1-1; possibly TRBD1 for D (5 bases). The ends were cut back, 4 bases at V and 3 bases at J, with 15 bases in the middle. The CDR3 spans 15 residues. The germline V gene encodes CDR1 ENHRY and CDR2 SYGVKD. The CDR3 DNA sequence: TGTGCCATCAGTGGGCAGGGTAGTCGGGACACTGAAGCTTTCTTT. Its protein product is CAISGQGSRDTEAFF.

In its sample, this clone was seen a few times. The rearrangement uses TRBV6-1 and TRBJ1-5; D is possibly TRBD1 (5 bases). CDR3 length: 11 amino acids. Germline V lookup: CDR1 MNHNS, CDR2 SASEGT. The V gene lost 7 bases and the J gene lost 11 bases, with 12 bases spanning the gap. CDR3 loop: CASTGLGTQHF. Written as DNA, the CDR3 is TGTGCCAGCACAGGGCTCGGAACCCAGCATTTT.

The chain combines TRBV27 with TRBJ1-2; TRBD1 aligns across 7 bases. Germline-derived CDR1 and CDR2 are MNHEY and SMNVEV (reference sequence). Unmatched junction bases numbered 7, after V lost 6 bases and J lost 6 bases. This CDR3 spans 13 amino acids. CDR3 nucleotides: TGTGCCAGCAGCGACAGGGAGTTTAATGGCTACACCTTC. Amino acids: CASSDREFNGYTF.

The chain employs TRBV4-1 and TRBJ1-1; D possibly corresponds to TRBD1 (5 bases). CDR1 is MGHRA, CDR2 YSYEKL, per germline. Trimming shortened V by 0 bases and J by 7 bases, and 15 bases separated the two germline ends. This CDR3 comprises 15 residues. CDR3 amino acids: CASSQDWGLQVEAFF. CDR3 nucleotides: TGCGCCAGCAGCCAAGATTGGGGCCTACAGGTTGAAGCTTTCTTT.

About this clone: Since no conserved phenylalanine or tryptophan closes the CDR3, a read error is the likely cause. The genes are TRBV23-1 and TRBJ1-2, with TRBD1 identical over 10 bases. TRBV23-1 belongs to the ORF category, with a function that is uncertain. This CDR3 spans 15 amino acids. Germline trimming cut 2 bases from V and 5 bases from J; bases unmatched to any gene: 5. In DNA form, the CDR3 reads TGCGCCAGCAGTCAAAGGGACAGGGGTACATATGGCTACACCTCC. This sequence encodes CASSQRDRGTYGYTS.

The chain employs TRBV16 and TRBJ1-1; D may be TRBD1 (6 bases). Per the germline V gene, CDR1 is KGHSY and CDR2 is FQNENV. CDR3 length: 13 residues. V gave up 4 bases and J gave up 8 bases, with 14 bases separating them. The CDR3 reads CASSRQQGTEAFF. The CDR3 nucleotides read TGTGCCAGCAGCCGCCAACAGGGAACCGAAGCTTTCTTT.

The rearrangement links TRBV5-1 to TRBJ1-6; no definite D call. The CDR3 is 15 residues long. The germline V gene has CDR1 SGHRS and CDR2 YFSETQ. Trimming stripped 1 base from V and 8 bases from J, with 13 bases between. The CDR3 sequence: CASSLSGRTDSPLHF. The CDR3 bases are TGCGCCAGCAGCTTGTCCGGTCGTACCGATTCACCCCTCCACTTT.

The table lists this clone with a few counts. CDR3 residues: CASSGGTANTEAFF. The DNA of the CDR3 is TGTGCCAGCAGTGGTGGGACAGCGAACACTGAAGCTTTCTTT. The chain is built from TRBV6-4 and TRBJ1-1, with 7 bases aligning to TRBD1. J was trimmed by 1 base and V by 4 bases; bases with no gene match: 3. This CDR3 spans 14 amino acids. CDR1 is MRHNA and CDR2 is SNTAGT in the germline V gene.

CDR3 DNA sequence: TGTGCCAGTAGTATTGGAGGGAGGCGGGGGGCAGAGACCCAGTACTTC. Its protein is CASSIGGRRGAETQYF. The chain is built from TRBV19 and TRBJ2-5; 8 nucleotides line up with TRBD2. The V gene end was trimmed by 3 bases and the J gene end by 4 bases; junction bases not matched to a gene: 10. The CDR3 is 16 amino acids. Per germline, CDR1 LNHDA and CDR2 SQIVND (reference sequence). Looking up the rest from reference TRBV19 and TRBJ2-5 gives the full variable domain: DGGITQSPKYLFRKEGQNVTLSCEQNLNHDAMYWYRQDPGQGLRLIYYSQIVNDFQKGDIAEGYSVSREKKESFPLTVTSAQKNPTAFYLCASSIGGRRGAETQYFGPGTRLLVL.

The rearrangement uses TRBV14 and TRBJ2-5; D ambiguous. Per the germline V gene, CDR1 is SGHDN and CDR2 is FVKESK. The length of the CDR3 is 15 residues. Between the trimmed V and J ends, which lost 1 base and 0 bases, there was a span of 9 bases. The CDR3 DNA reads TGTGCCAGCAGCCAAGGCCACCGGTACCAAGAGACCCAGTACTTC. It encodes CASSQGHRYQETQYF.